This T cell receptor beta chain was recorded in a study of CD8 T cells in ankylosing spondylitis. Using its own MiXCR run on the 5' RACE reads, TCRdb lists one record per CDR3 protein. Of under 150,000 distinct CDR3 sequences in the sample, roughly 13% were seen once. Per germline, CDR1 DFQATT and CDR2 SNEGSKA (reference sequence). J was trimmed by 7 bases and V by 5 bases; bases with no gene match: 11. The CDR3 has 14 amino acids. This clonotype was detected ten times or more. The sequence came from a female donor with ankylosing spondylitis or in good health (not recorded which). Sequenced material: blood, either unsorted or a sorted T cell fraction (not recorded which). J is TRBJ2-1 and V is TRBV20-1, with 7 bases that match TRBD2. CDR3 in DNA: TGCAGTGCTTGGGAGGCGGGAGTACAGAATGAGCAGTTCTTC. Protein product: CSAWEAGVQNEQFF.